These 25 T cell receptor beta chains were sequenced from one sample in a study of blood T cell repertoires in COVID-19. Produced via immunoSEQ multiplex PCR; TCRdb's table is partial and in-frame only. Among approximately 94,000 clones listed, roughly 84% were seen once. Sequencing was done on a sample of peripheral blood. All receptors derive from a man under 40 in a cohort sampled during active COVID-19.

The chain couples TRBV30 to TRBJ1-1; D is ambiguous. The CDR3 length is 11 residues. Germline assignment: CDR1 GTSNPN and CDR2 SVGIG (reference sequence). With 4 bases removed from V and 2 bases from J, the gap between germline ends came to 5 bases. The CDR3 DNA follows: TGTGCCTGGAATAGCAACACTGAAGCTTTCTTT. Amino acids: CAWNSNTEAFF.

The V gene is TRBV10-3, the J gene TRBJ1-1; D gene ambiguous. V was shortened by 10 bases and J by 4 bases, with 22 bases between the two germline ends. Germline loops: CDR1 ENHRY, CDR2 SYGVKD. This CDR3 spans 15 amino acids. This chain's CDR3 is CATGVVGGRATEAFF. The CDR3 region has the DNA TGTGCCACCGGCGTAGTGGGAGGTCGGGCCACTGAAGCTTTCTTT.

By share, this clone counts as medium-sized. The rearrangement joins TRBV18 to TRBJ2-2, with no clear D. CDR3 length: 15 residues. Trimming left V 2 bases short and J 4 bases short, with 11 bases between. Germline V gene lookup returns CDR1 KGHSH and CDR2 LQKENI. CDR3 sequence reads: CASSPTGMGTGELFF. The CDR3 region has the DNA TGTGCCAGCTCACCAACGGGTATGGGCACCGGGGAGCTGTTTTTT.

The J gene is TRBJ2-7, the V gene TRBV29-1; weak D call: TRBD1 (6 bases). The germline V gene encodes CDR1 SQVTM and CDR2 ANQGSEA. The CDR3 contains 15 residues. V lost 4 bases and J 2 bases, leaving 18 bases between the germline ends. The CDR3 region has the DNA TGCAGCGTTGTTGGGACCCTACAGGGTACCTACGAGCAGTACTTC. Amino acid sequence: CSVVGTLQGTYEQYF.

This chain links TRBV5-1 with TRBJ2-3; D gene uncertain. The germline gives CDR1 SGHRS, CDR2 YFSETQ. V was shortened by 1 base and J by 0 bases, with 6 bases between the two germline ends. There are 14 residues in the CDR3. CDR3 DNA sequence: TGCGCCAGCAGCTTGATACTTAGCACAGATACGCAGTATTTT. Translated: CASSLILSTDTQYF.

This clone has a single count. A read error is possible here, since a much larger clone lies one base away. This chain links TRBV11-2 with TRBJ1-1, with a possible D match to TRBD1 (5 bases). V lost 3 bases and J lost 1, with 6 bases in between. CDR1 is SGHAT, CDR2 FQNNGV, per germline. The CDR3 is made up of 13 amino acids. The CDR3 sequence: CASSFGQNTEAFF. In DNA form, the CDR3 reads TGTGCCAGCAGCTTCGGACAGAACACTGAAGCTTTCTTT. Full variable domain (remainder filled in from reference TRBV11-2 and TRBJ1-1): EAGVAQSPRYKIIEKRQSVAFWCNPISGHATLYWYQQILGQGPKLLIQFQNNGVVDDSQLPKDRFSAERLKGVDSTLKIQPAKLEDSAVYLCASSFGQNTEAFFGQGTRLTVV.

The chain carries TRBV2 and TRBJ1-5; tentatively, D is TRBD1 (5 bases). Germline V CDR1 and CDR2: SNHLY, FYNNEI. V lost 8 bases, J lost 1 base, and 15 bases lay in between. The CDR3 runs to 15 residues. The CDR3 here is CASRAGPGSNQPQHF. The CDR3 DNA reads TGTGCCAGCCGGGCGGGGCCTGGGAGCAATCAGCCCCAGCATTTT.

A remark on this clone: Compared with germline, one end of the junction differs, possibly owing to a read error. This same CDR3 is encoded by further DNA sequences in the sample. The chain uses TRBV6-5 and TRBJ2-3, with TRBD1 matching over 10 bases. The germline CDR1 and CDR2 sequences are MNHEY and SVGAGI. This CDR3 spans 15 amino acids. Written as DNA, the CDR3 is TGCGCCAGCAGGCAGACAGGGGGCGGCACAGATACGCAGTATTTT. Translating gives CASRQTGGGTDTQYF.

A single count supports this clone. V gene TRBV27 combines with J gene TRBJ2-5, with D tentatively TRBD1 (5 bases). The CDR3 spans 15 residues. Germline CDR1 MNHEY, CDR2 SMNVEV (reference sequence). Trimming stripped 5 bases from V and 3 bases from J, with 16 bases between. This chain's CDR3 is CASSTSGYREETQYF. CDR3 bases: TGTGCCAGCAGTACCTCAGGGTACCGAGAAGAGACCCAGTACTTC.

The chain is built from TRBV6-6 and TRBJ2-3; perhaps TRBD2 as D (5 bases). Germline loops: CDR1 MNHNY, CDR2 SVGAGI (reference sequence). V was cut by 6 bases and J by 2 bases, with 12 bases left in between. This CDR3 contains 14 residues. This CDR3 is CASRLDSYTDTQYF. DNA for the CDR3: TGTGCCAGCAGGTTGGACTCTTACACAGATACGCAGTATTTT.

J is TRBJ2-7 and V is TRBV11-2; 8 bases fit TRBD2. The ends lost 1 base at V and 0 bases at J; junction bases unmatched: 5. Germline V gene sequence: CDR1 SGHAT, CDR2 FQNNGV. The CDR3 extends over 16 amino acids. The CDR3 DNA is TGTGCCAGCAGCTTAGCCGGGGGGGATTACTCCTACGAGCAGTACTTC. Translation: CASSLAGGDYSYEQYF.

The rearrangement links TRBV24-1 to TRBJ1-6; 10 nucleotides align to TRBD1. The trim removed 10 bases at V and 7 bases at J, leaving 3 bases unmatched. The CDR3 totals 13 residues. Germline V lookup: CDR1 KGHDR, CDR2 SFDVKD. The CDR3 here is CATRGQGNSPLHF. Written as DNA, the CDR3 is TGTGCCACGAGGGGACAGGGGAATTCACCCCTCCACTTT.

This chain joins TRBV3-1 (or the pseudogene TRBV3-2) and TRBJ2-1, with 8 bases matching TRBD1. In germline, CDR1 is LGHDT, CDR2 YNNKEL (reference sequence). The CDR3 totals 14 residues. The V segment lost 3 bases and the J segment 8 bases; nucleotides outside the gene matches: 6. This CDR3 is CASSQDREFDEQFF. The CDR3 nucleotides are TGTGCCAGCAGCCAGGACAGGGAATTCGATGAGCAGTTCTTC.

The chain is built from TRBV4-3 and TRBJ2-2; possible D gene TRBD2, 6 bases. In germline, CDR1 is LGHNA, CDR2 YSLEER. The CDR3 consists of 15 residues. V dropped 4 bases and J dropped 0 bases, with 9 bases sitting between them. The CDR3 coding sequence is TGCGCCAGCAGCCGCTGGGGGGCGAACACCGGGGAGCTGTTTTTT. It encodes CASSRWGANTGELFF.

The chain is built from TRBV25-1 and TRBJ1-2; D uncertain. Germline lookup yields CDR1 MGHDK and CDR2 SYGVNS. V was cut by 2 bases and J by 5 bases, with 6 bases left in between. The CDR3 is made up of 12 amino acids. CDR3 DNA: TGTGCCAGCAGTGAAAGCGCGTATGGCTACACCTTC. Residues: CASSESAYGYTF.

This chain connects TRBV5-1 to TRBJ2-5; possible D gene TRBD1, 6 bases. The V end lost 0 bases, the J end lost 1 base, and 13 bases lay between the germline ends. Germline CDR1 is SGHRS and CDR2 is YFSETQ. The CDR3 loop spans 16 amino acids. CDR3 protein: CASSLAGAGRQETQYF. The CDR3 DNA reads as TGCGCCAGCAGCTTGGCAGGGGCCGGACGCCAAGAGACCCAGTACTTC.

CDR3 sequence (DNA): TGTGCCAGCAGGCCCGGGACTAGCGGTAAGAGCTCCTACGAGCAGTACTTC. It specifies CASRPGTSGKSSYEQYF. J is TRBJ2-7 and V is TRBV11-2; 11 bases map to TRBD2. This CDR3 has 17 residues. Germline values: CDR1 SGHAT, CDR2 FQNNGV. Unmatched junction bases numbered 10, after V lost 6 bases and J lost 0 bases.

The chain employs TRBV5-5 and TRBJ1-3; unclear D gene. Per germline, CDR1 SGHKS and CDR2 YYEKEE (reference sequence). With 2 bases removed from V and 8 bases from J, the gap between germline ends came to 11 bases. This CDR3 contains 13 residues. The CDR3 DNA reads as TGTGCCAGCAGCTTCAACGCCCCGGACACCATATATTTT. Protein: CASSFNAPDTIYF.

The V gene is TRBV19, the J gene TRBJ2-7; D unclear. V shed 3 bases and J shed 1 base, with 13 bases lying between them. CDR3 length: 15 residues. Germline CDR1 is LNHDA and CDR2 is SQIVND (reference sequence). As DNA, the CDR3 is TGTGCCAGTAGTATCTCTACGGGTCAGTCCTACGAGCAGTACTTC. Its translation is CASSISTGQSYEQYF.

This rearrangement joins TRBV6-1 to TRBJ2-1; TRBD1 is a possible D gene (6 bases). V lost 3 bases and J 12 bases, leaving 15 bases between the germline ends. The CDR3 contains 13 residues. CDR1 is MNHNS, CDR2 SASEGT, per germline. The CDR3: CASSDTTGRRQFF. CDR3 bases: TGTGCCAGCAGTGACACCACAGGGCGGAGGCAGTTCTTC.

The chain couples TRBV15 to TRBJ1-5, with TRBD1 identical over 7 bases. The CDR3 has 16 residues. Germline V gene sequence: CDR1 LNHNV, CDR2 YYDKDF (reference sequence). The ends lost 6 bases at V and 4 bases at J; junction bases unmatched: 12. CDR3 residues: CATRGEGGQRNQPQHF. CDR3 bases: TGTGCCACCAGAGGAGAAGGGGGACAGCGAAATCAGCCCCAGCATTTT.

The gene calls are TRBV4-1 and TRBJ2-5; D gene ambiguous. Germline-derived CDR1 and CDR2 are MGHRA and YSYEKL. V lost 0 bases, J lost 3 bases, and 5 bases lay in between. The CDR3 spans 13 residues. CDR3 bases: TGCGCCAGCAGCCAAGATGCGGAAGAGACCCAGTACTTC. Amino acid sequence: CASSQDAEETQYF.

The rearrangement links TRBV18 to TRBJ2-1; 11 positions match TRBD2. Germline V gene lookup returns CDR1 KGHSH and CDR2 LQKENI. There are 15 residues in the CDR3. The V segment lost 4 bases and the J segment 3 bases; nucleotides outside the gene matches: 2. CDR3 in amino acids: CASSRGLAVYNEQFF. In DNA form, the CDR3 reads TGTGCCAGCTCACGGGGACTAGCGGTCTACAATGAGCAGTTCTTC.

V gene TRBV9 combines with J gene TRBJ2-1; 8 positions match TRBD1. Per the germline V gene, CDR1 is SGDLS and CDR2 is YYNGEE. Trimming took 1 base from V and 3 from J; bases not matched to a gene: 3. The CDR3 contains 15 residues. CDR3 loop: CASSVSTGGYNEQFF. CDR3 in DNA: TGTGCCAGCAGCGTATCAACAGGGGGCTACAATGAGCAGTTCTTC.

This clone has just one count. The gene calls are TRBV28 and TRBJ1-4; the D gene is possibly TRBD1 (5 bases). CDR1 MDHEN and CDR2 SYDVKM come from the germline V gene. Deletions cut 10 bases from V and 4 bases from J, with 13 bases between. This CDR3 region has 13 residues. The CDR3 nucleotides read TGTGCCACCGGGGGGGGATATAATGAAAAACTGTTTTTT. Translation gives CATGGGYNEKLFF.